Given below is one T cell receptor (beta chain) in context. The junction differs from germline at one of its ends, possibly a read error. This record comes from a study of blood T cell repertoires in COVID-19. About the study: Samples taken during acute and convalescent COVID-19 were collected in the United States, Italy and Spain.

Germline V gives CDR1 MNHEY, CDR2 SVGAGI. The CDR3 extends over 12 amino acids. Patients in Seattle were enrolled during active infection, then followed longitudinally. Original processing notes: Counts of nucleated cells, estimated from reference gene primer amplification, were obtained. Assay: immunoSEQ multiplex PCR; the TCRdb copy retains only in-frame clones and omits some. From that table come the V and J calls and clone size; the DNA was used to work out D and trimming. Among hundreds of thousands of clones listed, approximately 87% were seen once. The source material was peripheral blood. The origin of this receptor is a woman aged 45-59 years with COVID-19, enrolled during active disease. The chain combines TRBV6-5 with TRBJ1-1; 11 bases fit TRBD1. In DNA, the CDR3 is TGTGCCAGCAGCTACGGGGACAGGGGGTGGCTTTTT. Encoded protein: CASSYGDRGWLF.